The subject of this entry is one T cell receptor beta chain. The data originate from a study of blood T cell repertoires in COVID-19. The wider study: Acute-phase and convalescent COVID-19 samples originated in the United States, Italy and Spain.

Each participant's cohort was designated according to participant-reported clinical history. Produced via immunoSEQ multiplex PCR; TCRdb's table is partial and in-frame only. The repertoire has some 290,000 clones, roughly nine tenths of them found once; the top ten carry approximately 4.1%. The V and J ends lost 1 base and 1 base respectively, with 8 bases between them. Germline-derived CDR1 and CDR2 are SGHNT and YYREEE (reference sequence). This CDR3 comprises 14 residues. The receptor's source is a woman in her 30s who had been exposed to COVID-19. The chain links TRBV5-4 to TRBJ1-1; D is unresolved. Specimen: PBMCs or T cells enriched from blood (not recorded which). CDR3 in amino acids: CASSLMGRNTEAFF. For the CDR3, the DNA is TGTGCCAGCAGCTTGATGGGCAGGAACACTGAAGCTTTCTTT.